This T cell receptor beta chain was identified in a study of T-cell reconstitution after alpha-beta-depleted transplantation in children. This clonotype was observed at least ten times. V was trimmed by 6 bases and J by 4 bases, leaving 13 bases between them. Germline lookup yields CDR1 MNHEY and CDR2 SVGEGT. The CDR3 totals 15 residues. This sample's TCRbeta library carried unique molecular identifier barcodes. TCRdb re-analysed the PCR reads in MiXCR, keeping a single row per CDR3 protein. The sample gives 200,000 to 300,000 distinct CDR3 sequences, more than 10% of which show up once; about 2.4% is in the top ten.

The sequence was collected from a human donor who donated a stem cell graft to a child with acute lymphoblastic leukemia. Sequenced here: PBMCs from the stem cell graft donor, sampled from the stem cell graft. V usage is TRBV6-2 or TRBV6-3 and J usage is TRBJ2-6; weak D call: TRBD1 (6 bases). CDR3 protein: CASRYRVQGANVLTF. The CDR3 nucleotides are TGTGCCAGCAGGTACAGGGTGCAGGGGGCCAACGTCCTGACTTTC.